What follows are 23 T cell receptor beta chains derived from one specimen sequenced in a study of T cells in Graves' hyperthyroidism and ophthalmopathy. RNA transcripts served as the template for amplifying TCR beta CDR3 regions. RT-PCR in the first round (using the HTBI primer set) targeted the TCR CDR3. TCRdb passed the multiplex PCR reads through MiXCR, listing each CDR3 protein once. The repertoire holds around 600,000 distinct CDR3 sequences, approximately 15% seen once, with roughly an eighth in the top ten. The sequencing input was blood. These receptors originate from a woman aged 45-65 years with Graves' ophthalmopathy.

This clonotype was recorded many times. The chain links TRBV7-6 to TRBJ1-1; perhaps TRBD1 as D (6 bases). The ends were cut back, 1 base at V and 4 bases at J, with 10 bases in the middle. Germline V gene lookup returns CDR1 SGHVS and CDR2 FNYEAQ. The CDR3 totals 14 residues. CDR3 in amino acids: CASSLGQGTTEAFF. CDR3 nucleotides: TGTGCCAGCAGCTTAGGGCAGGGGACCACTGAAGCTTTCTTT.

In this sample, this clonotype turned up many times. The chain carries TRBV6-1 and TRBJ1-5; no definite D call. The CDR3 loop spans 15 amino acids. Trimming took off 6 bases at V and 6 bases at J, with 18 bases between the two ends. In germline, CDR1 is MNHNS, CDR2 SASEGT. The CDR3 is CASRGLANDRQPQHF. In DNA, the CDR3 is TGTGCCAGCAGGGGATTAGCTAACGATCGTCAGCCCCAGCATTTT.

This clonotype was seen at least ten times. V gene TRBV28 combines with J gene TRBJ2-5; possibly TRBD1 for D (6 bases). Trimming removed 2 bases at V and 1 base at J, with 14 bases between. The CDR3 is made up of 16 amino acids. Germline-derived CDR1 and CDR2 are MDHEN and SYDVKM. CDR3 nucleotides: TGTGCCAGCAGTTTACGGACAGCCCACTTCCAAGAGACCCAGTACTTC. This codes for CASSLRTAHFQETQYF.

This clonotype appeared a few times. The V call is TRBV10-3, the J call TRBJ2-7; the D call may be TRBD1 or TRBD2 (5 bases each). Per germline, CDR1 ENHRY and CDR2 SYGVKD. The CDR3 is made up of 16 amino acids. The V end lost 0 bases, the J end lost 0 bases, and 12 bases lay between the germline ends. CDR3 sequence reads: CAISESRGARSYEQYF. The CDR3 region has the DNA TGTGCCATCAGTGAGTCGAGGGGTGCCCGCTCCTACGAGCAGTACTTC.

This clonotype was seen a single time. The CDR3 spells CASSQVHGPGSEAFF. The CDR3, as DNA: TGTGCCAGCAGCCAGGTTCATGGCCCGGGGTCGGAAGCTTTCTTT. V is TRBV14 and J is TRBJ1-1; D remains ambiguous. Germline V lookup: CDR1 SGHDN, CDR2 FVKESK. CDR3 length: 15 amino acids. Trimming shortened V by 3 bases and J by 8 bases, and 19 bases separated the two germline ends.

The rearrangement uses TRBV4-1 and TRBJ2-1, with TRBD2 identical over 8 bases. Unmatched junction bases numbered 12, after V lost 1 base and J lost 4 bases. The germline V gene has CDR1 MGHRA and CDR2 YSYEKL. CDR3 size: 18 residues. The CDR3 coding sequence is TGCGCCAGCAGCCAAGCTCTAGACGGGAGGGCCAGGTACAATGAGCAGTTCTTC. This encodes CASSQALDGRARYNEQFF.

This clonotype has a handful of counts. This may be a read error: a much more frequent sequence differs by one nucleotide. This sequence joins TRBV12-3 or TRBV12-4 and TRBJ2-5; the D gene is possibly TRBD2 (5 bases). The CDR3 is 16 amino acids. Trimming left V 1 base short and J 5 bases short, with 17 bases between. CDR3 DNA sequence: TGTGCCAGCAGTTTAGGAAGTGGGCCACGAGGGGAGACCCAGTACTTC. Its protein product is CASSLGSGPRGETQYF.

This clonotype has just a few counts. This chain links TRBV12-3 or TRBV12-4 with TRBJ2-3; D possibly matches TRBD1 or TRBD2 (5 bases each). CDR3 size: 15 residues. Trimming took off 6 bases at V and 5 bases at J, with 18 bases between the two ends. The CDR3 nucleotides are TGTGCCAGCAGCGGTTATGGGGACGATGGAGATACGCAGTATTTT. This encodes CASSGYGDDGDTQYF.

The chain recombines TRBV28 with TRBJ1-2; no clear D. The germline CDR1 and CDR2 sequences are MDHEN and SYDVKM. The CDR3 contains 12 residues. The V end was cut by 6 bases, the J end by 8 bases, with 13 bases between. The CDR3 sequence is CASSPDVWGYTF. CDR3 sequence (DNA): TGTGCCAGCAGCCCAGACGTCTGGGGCTACACCTTC.

The chain has TRBV29-1 and TRBJ2-1; TRBD2 matches at 7 bases. The CDR3 contains 14 residues. Germline V gives CDR1 SQVTM, CDR2 ANQGSEA. V lost 4 bases to trimming and J lost 6 bases; unmatched junction nucleotides: 9. Here the CDR3 DNA reads TGCAGCGTTGTCTCAGCGGGGAGGGGCAATGAGCAGTTCTTC. It codes for CSVVSAGRGNEQFF.

The chain carries TRBV29-1 and TRBJ2-1, with D perhaps matching TRBD1 (5 bases). The germline V and J ends were trimmed by 0 bases and 7 bases, with 7 bases remaining between them. Germline V gives CDR1 SQVTM, CDR2 ANQGSEA. The CDR3 loop spans 12 amino acids. The CDR3 is CSVEEGQNEQFF. CDR3 DNA: TGCAGCGTTGAAGAGGGGCAGAATGAGCAGTTCTTC.

The CDR3 sequence is CASRKTTAGNEQYF. The CDR3 DNA sequence: TGTGCCAGCCGAAAAACCACCGCCGGGAACGAGCAGTACTTC. V usage is TRBV4-2 and J usage is TRBJ2-7, with D possibly being TRBD2 (5 bases). Per the germline V gene, CDR1 is LGHNA and CDR2 is YNFKEQ. The CDR3 has 14 amino acids. V lost 8 bases and J lost 5, with 19 bases in between.

This clonotype was seen many times. The genes are TRBV4-1 and TRBJ2-7, with TRBD2 matching over 7 bases. The CDR3 runs 16 residues. V gave up 1 base and J gave up 3 bases; unmatched junction bases: 9. Germline CDR1 reads MGHRA; CDR2 reads YSYEKL. In DNA, the CDR3 is TGCGCCAGCAGCCAAGGCCTCGGGGGGATGAACTACGAGCAGTACTTC. Its translation: CASSQGLGGMNYEQYF.

This clonotype has only a few counts. This chain connects TRBV27 to TRBJ2-3; weak D call: TRBD1 (6 bases). CDR3 length: 15 residues. Germline V gene lookup returns CDR1 MNHEY and CDR2 SMNVEV (reference sequence). V shed 3 bases and J shed 4 bases, with 14 bases lying between them. The CDR3 region is CASSFQGLGSDTQYF. The CDR3 bases are TGTGCCAGCAGTTTCCAGGGGCTGGGTTCAGATACGCAGTATTTT.

This clonotype came up a few times. The gene calls are TRBV20-1 and TRBJ1-6; D gene ambiguous. Trimming took 3 bases from V and 3 from J, leaving 6 bases between them. The germline V gene has CDR1 DFQATT and CDR2 SNEGSKA (reference sequence). The CDR3 extends over 13 amino acids. CDR3 protein: CSASSFYNSPLHF. The CDR3 bases are TGCAGTGCTAGCAGCTTCTATAATTCACCCCTCCACTTT.

This rearrangement joins TRBV6-1 to TRBJ2-1, with D unresolved. There are 13 residues in the CDR3. CDR1 is MNHNS and CDR2 is SASEGT in the germline V gene. V was clipped by 7 bases and J by 8 bases, with 15 bases between them. As DNA, the CDR3 is TGTGCCAGCACTTTAGATGGTTCCTATGAGCAGTTCTTC. The encoded protein is CASTLDGSYEQFF.

The V call is TRBV15, the J call TRBJ1-2; TRBD1 matches at 7 bases. Trimming removed 5 bases from V and 3 bases from J; junction bases left unmatched: 3. CDR1 is LNHNV and CDR2 is YYDKDF in the germline V gene (reference sequence). The CDR3 sequence is 13 residues long. The CDR3 here is CATSPGTDYGYTF. CDR3 DNA sequence: TGTGCCACCAGCCCCGGGACAGACTATGGCTACACCTTC.

This clonotype was seen ten or more times. The chain uses TRBV7-2 and TRBJ1-2; unclear D gene. There are 12 residues in the CDR3. Trimming stripped 4 bases from V and 8 bases from J, with 11 bases between. CDR1 SGHTA and CDR2 FQGNSA come from the germline V gene. The CDR3 protein is CASSWGAGGYTF. CDR3 nucleotides: TGTGCCAGCAGCTGGGGAGCTGGCGGCTACACCTTC.

In this sample, this clonotype turned up a few times. Since a much larger clone is just one base distant, this may be a read error. This chain links TRBV19 with TRBJ2-7; D possibly matches TRBD1 or TRBD2 (5 bases each). The V end lost 5 bases, the J end lost 0 bases, and 26 bases lay between the germline ends. Germline V gives CDR1 LNHDA, CDR2 SQIVND (reference sequence). The length of the CDR3 is 19 residues. DNA for the CDR3: TGTGCCAGTAGTCCCCGTTGGGTGGGGCAGCGGTCTTACTCCTACGAGCAGTACTTC. As protein: CASSPRWVGQRSYSYEQYF.

The chain employs TRBV30 and TRBJ2-2, with D perhaps TRBD1 or TRBD2 (5 bases each). Trimming removed 4 bases from V and 3 bases from J, with 6 bases in between. From germline, CDR1 is GTSNPN and CDR2 SVGIG (reference sequence). CDR3 length: 12 amino acids. The CDR3 reads CAWMGDTGELFF. Written as DNA, the CDR3 is TGTGCCTGGATGGGGGACACCGGGGAGCTGTTTTTT.

This clonotype was observed at least ten times. The rearrangement links TRBV28 to TRBJ2-5, with D perhaps being TRBD1 or TRBD2 (5 bases each). The CDR3 has 16 residues. Deletions cut 2 bases from V and 3 bases from J, with 16 bases between. Germline V lookup: CDR1 MDHEN, CDR2 SYDVKM. CDR3 region: CASSLGSGTLEETQYF. The CDR3 coding sequence is TGTGCCAGCAGTTTAGGATCCGGGACCTTAGAAGAGACCCAGTACTTC.

This clonotype was seen repeatedly, ten times or more. This may be a read error, as it is one base from a much larger clone. The chain uses TRBV6-2 or TRBV6-3 and TRBJ2-3; 8 bases match TRBD1. The CDR3 has 14 residues. With 6 bases clipped from V and 0 bases from J, the junction kept 2 bases outside the gene matches. Germline V lookup: CDR1 MNHEY, CDR2 SVGEGT. CDR3 in amino acids: CASRRTGSTDTQYF. CDR3 sequence (DNA): TGTGCCAGCAGACGGACAGGGAGCACAGATACGCAGTATTTT.

This clonotype was counted only a few times. This chain links TRBV20-1 with TRBJ1-2; 9 bases line up with TRBD1. With 6 bases clipped from V and 14 bases from J, the junction kept 10 bases outside the gene matches. Germline CDR1 DFQATT, CDR2 SNEGSKA (reference sequence). CDR3 length: 11 amino acids. The CDR3 bases are TGCAGTGCCAGGACAGGGGTGCTGAAGACCTTC. It codes for CSARTGVLKTF.